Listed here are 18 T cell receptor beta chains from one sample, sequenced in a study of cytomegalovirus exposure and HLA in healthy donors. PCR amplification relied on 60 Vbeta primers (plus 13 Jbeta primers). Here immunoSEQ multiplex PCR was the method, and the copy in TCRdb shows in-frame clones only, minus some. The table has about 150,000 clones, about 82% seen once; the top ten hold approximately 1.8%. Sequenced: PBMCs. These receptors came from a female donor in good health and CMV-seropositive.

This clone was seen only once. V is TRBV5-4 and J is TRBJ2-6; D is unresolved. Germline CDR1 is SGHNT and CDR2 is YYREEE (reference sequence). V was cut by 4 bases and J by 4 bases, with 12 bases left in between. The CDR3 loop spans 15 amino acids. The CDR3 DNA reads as TGTGCCAGCAGCCCTAGTGTTACCGGGGCCAACGTCCTGACTTTC. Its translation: CASSPSVTGANVLTF.

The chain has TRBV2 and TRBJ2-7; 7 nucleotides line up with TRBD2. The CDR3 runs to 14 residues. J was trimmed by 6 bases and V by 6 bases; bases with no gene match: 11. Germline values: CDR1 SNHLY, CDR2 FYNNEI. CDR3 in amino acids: CASRDSRLAGEQYF. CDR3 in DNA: TGTGCCAGCAGGGATTCGAGACTAGCCGGCGAGCAGTACTTC. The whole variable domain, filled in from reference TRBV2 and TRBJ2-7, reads EPEVTQTPSHQVTQMGQEVILRCVPISNHLYFYWYRQILGQKVEFLVSFYNNEISEKSEIFDDQFSVERPDGSNFTLKIRSTKLEDSAMYFCASRDSRLAGEQYFGPGTRLTVT.

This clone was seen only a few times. The CDR3 DNA sequence: TGTGCCAGCAGTTACGGGGAGGGTAAGAACACTGAAGCTTTCTTT. Protein: CASSYGEGKNTEAFF. This rearrangement joins TRBV6-5 to TRBJ1-1; no clear D gene. V lost 2 bases and J 1 base, leaving 11 bases between the germline ends. This CDR3 is 15 amino acids long. Germline assignment: CDR1 MNHEY and CDR2 SVGAGI.

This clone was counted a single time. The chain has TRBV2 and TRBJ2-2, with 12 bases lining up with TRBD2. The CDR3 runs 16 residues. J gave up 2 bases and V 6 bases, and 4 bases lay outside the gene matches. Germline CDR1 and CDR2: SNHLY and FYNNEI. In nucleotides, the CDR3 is TGTGCCAGCAGCGCGGGACTAGCGGGTAACACCGGGGAGCTGTTTTTT. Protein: CASSAGLAGNTGELFF.

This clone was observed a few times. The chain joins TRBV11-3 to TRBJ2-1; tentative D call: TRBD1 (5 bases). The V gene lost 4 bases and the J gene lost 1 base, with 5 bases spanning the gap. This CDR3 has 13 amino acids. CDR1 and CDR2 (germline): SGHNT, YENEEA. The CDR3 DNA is TGTGCCAGCAGCTCAGGGTCCTACAATGAGCAGTTCTTC. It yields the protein CASSSGSYNEQFF.

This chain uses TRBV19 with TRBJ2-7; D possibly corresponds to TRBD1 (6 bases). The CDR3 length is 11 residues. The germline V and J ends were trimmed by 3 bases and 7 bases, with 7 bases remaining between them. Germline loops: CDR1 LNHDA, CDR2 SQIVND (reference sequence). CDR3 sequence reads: CASSIRGEQYF. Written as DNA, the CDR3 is TGTGCCAGTAGTATCAGGGGAGAGCAGTACTTC. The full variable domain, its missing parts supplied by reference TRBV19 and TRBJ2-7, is DGGITQSPKYLFRKEGQNVTLSCEQNLNHDAMYWYRQDPGQGLRLIYYSQIVNDFQKGDIAEGYSVSREKKESFPLTVTSAQKNPTAFYLCASSIRGEQYFGPGTRLTVT.

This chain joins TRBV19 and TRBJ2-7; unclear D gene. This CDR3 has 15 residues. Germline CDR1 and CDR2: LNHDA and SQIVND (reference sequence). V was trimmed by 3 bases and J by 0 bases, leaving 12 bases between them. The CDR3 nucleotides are TGTGCCAGTAGTATTAGTTATCAACCCTCCTACGAGCAGTACTTC. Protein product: CASSISYQPSYEQYF.

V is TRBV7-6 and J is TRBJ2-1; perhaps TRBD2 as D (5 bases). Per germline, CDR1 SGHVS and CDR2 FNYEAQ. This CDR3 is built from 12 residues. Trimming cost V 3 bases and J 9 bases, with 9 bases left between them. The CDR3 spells CASSFTEGEQFF. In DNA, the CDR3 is TGTGCCAGCAGCTTTACCGAGGGTGAGCAGTTCTTC.

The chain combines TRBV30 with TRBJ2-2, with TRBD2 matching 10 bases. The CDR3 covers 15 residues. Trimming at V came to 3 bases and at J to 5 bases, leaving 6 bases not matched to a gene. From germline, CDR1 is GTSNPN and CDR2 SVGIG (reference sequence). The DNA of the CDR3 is TGTGCCTGGAGACTAGCGGGGATCAGAACCGGGGAGCTGTTTTTT. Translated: CAWRLAGIRTGELFF.

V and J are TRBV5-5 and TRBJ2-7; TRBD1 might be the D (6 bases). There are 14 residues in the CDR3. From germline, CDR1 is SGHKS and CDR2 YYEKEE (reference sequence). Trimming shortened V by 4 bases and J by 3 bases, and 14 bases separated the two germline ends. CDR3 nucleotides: TGTGCCAGCAGCCAGGGGCCGGCCATCTACGAGCAGTACTTC. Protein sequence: CASSQGPAIYEQYF.

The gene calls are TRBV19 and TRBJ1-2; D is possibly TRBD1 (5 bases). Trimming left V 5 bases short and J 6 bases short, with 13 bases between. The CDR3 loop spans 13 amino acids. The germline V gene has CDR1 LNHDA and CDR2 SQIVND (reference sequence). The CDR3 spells CASSPRQTDGYTF. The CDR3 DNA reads TGTGCCAGTAGTCCACGACAGACCGATGGCTACACCTTC. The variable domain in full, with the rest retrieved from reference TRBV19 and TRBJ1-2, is DGGITQSPKYLFRKEGQNVTLSCEQNLNHDAMYWYRQDPGQGLRLIYYSQIVNDFQKGDIAEGYSVSREKKESFPLTVTSAQKNPTAFYLCASSPRQTDGYTFGSGTRLTVV.

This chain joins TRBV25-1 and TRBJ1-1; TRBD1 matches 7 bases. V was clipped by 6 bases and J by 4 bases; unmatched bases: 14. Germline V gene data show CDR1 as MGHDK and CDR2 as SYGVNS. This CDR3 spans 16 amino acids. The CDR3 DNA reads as TGTGCCAGCAGCCACACGACAGGGAAGGGCGGCACTGAAGCTTTCTTT. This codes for CASSHTTGKGGTEAFF.

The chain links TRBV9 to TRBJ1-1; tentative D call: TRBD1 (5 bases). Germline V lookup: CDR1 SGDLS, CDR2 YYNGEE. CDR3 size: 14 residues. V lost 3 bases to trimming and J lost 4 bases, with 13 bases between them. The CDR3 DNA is TGTGCCAGCAGCGACGCCGGGGGGGGCACTGAAGCTTTCTTT. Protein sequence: CASSDAGGGTEAFF. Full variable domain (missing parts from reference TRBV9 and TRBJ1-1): DSGVTQTPKHLITATGQRVTLRCSPRSGDLSVYWYQQSLDQGLQFLIQYYNGEERAKGNILERFSAQQFPDLHSELNLSSLELGDSALYFCASSDAGGGTEAFFGQGTRLTVV.

The CDR3 DNA reads TGTGCCAGCGTAGAGGGGGCGAGCGTAACGACTGAAGCTTTCTTT. Its translation: CASVEGASVTTEAFF. The chain has TRBV6-6 and TRBJ1-1, with 7 bases aligning to TRBD1. There are 15 residues in the CDR3. The germline V gene encodes CDR1 MNHNY and CDR2 SVGAGI (reference sequence). V was clipped by 8 bases and J by 5 bases; unmatched bases: 14.

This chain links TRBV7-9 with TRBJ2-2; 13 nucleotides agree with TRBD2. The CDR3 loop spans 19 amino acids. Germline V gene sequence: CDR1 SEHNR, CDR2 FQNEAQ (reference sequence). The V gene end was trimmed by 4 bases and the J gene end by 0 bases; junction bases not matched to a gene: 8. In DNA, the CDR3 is TGTGCCAGCAGCTGGCCGGGACTAGCGGGATGGGCGAACACCGGGGAGCTGTTTTTT. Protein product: CASSWPGLAGWANTGELFF.

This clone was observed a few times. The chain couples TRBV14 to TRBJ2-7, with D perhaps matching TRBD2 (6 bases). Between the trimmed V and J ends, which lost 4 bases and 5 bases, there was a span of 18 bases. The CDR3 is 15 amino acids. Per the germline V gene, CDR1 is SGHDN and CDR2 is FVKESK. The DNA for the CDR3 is TGTGCCAGCAGCCGTTTGGAGGGGTATACCGACGAGCAGTACTTC. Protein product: CASSRLEGYTDEQYF.

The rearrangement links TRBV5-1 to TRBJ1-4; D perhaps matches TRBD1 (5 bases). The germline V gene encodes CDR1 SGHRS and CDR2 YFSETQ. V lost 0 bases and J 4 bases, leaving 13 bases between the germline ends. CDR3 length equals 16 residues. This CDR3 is CASSLGGSGLNEKLFF. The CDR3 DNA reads TGCGCCAGCAGCTTGGGGGGATCAGGGCTTAATGAAAAACTGTTTTTT. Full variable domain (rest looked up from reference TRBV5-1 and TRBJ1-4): KAGVTQTPRYLIKTRGQQVTLSCSPISGHRSVSWYQQTPGQGLQFLFEYFSETQRNKGNFPGRFSGRQFSNSRSEMNVSTLELGDSALYLCASSLGGSGLNEKLFFGSGTQLSVL.

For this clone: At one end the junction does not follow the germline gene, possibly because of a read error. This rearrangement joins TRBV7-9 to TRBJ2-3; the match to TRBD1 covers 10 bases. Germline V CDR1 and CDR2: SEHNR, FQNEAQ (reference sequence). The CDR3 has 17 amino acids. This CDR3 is CSSSPTIGTGEEDTQYF. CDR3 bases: TGTTCCAGCAGCCCGACCATAGGGACAGGGGAAGAAGATACGCAGTATTTT.